The present T cell receptor beta chain was sequenced within a study of blood T cell repertoires in COVID-19. At the level of the study: Researchers got acute and convalescent COVID-19 samples from the United States, Italy and Spain. T cells, B-cell-depleted T cells, or PBMCs provided the cDNA or gDNA that served as material.

Many counts were recorded for this clone. In the source study's methods: Estimates of nucleated cell counts were drawn from the amplification of reference gene primers. Sequenced by immunoSEQ multiplex PCR; TCRdb stores in-frame clones only, minus some. For V, J and clone size, that table is used; D and trimming come from the DNA. The sample lists about 250,000 clones, 83% occurring once. The V gene lost 4 bases and the J gene lost 2 bases, with 15 bases spanning the gap. CDR3 length: 14 amino acids. Germline V gene lookup returns CDR1 GTSNPN and CDR2 SVGIG (reference sequence). Sequencing was carried out using peripheral blood. J is TRBJ2-7 and V is TRBV30, with a possible D match to TRBD1 (6 bases). The sequence derives from a human donor in a cohort sampled during active COVID-19. The CDR3 region is CAWTRQASTYEQYF. CDR3 sequence (DNA): TGTGCCTGGACTAGACAGGCATCTACCTACGAGCAGTACTTC.